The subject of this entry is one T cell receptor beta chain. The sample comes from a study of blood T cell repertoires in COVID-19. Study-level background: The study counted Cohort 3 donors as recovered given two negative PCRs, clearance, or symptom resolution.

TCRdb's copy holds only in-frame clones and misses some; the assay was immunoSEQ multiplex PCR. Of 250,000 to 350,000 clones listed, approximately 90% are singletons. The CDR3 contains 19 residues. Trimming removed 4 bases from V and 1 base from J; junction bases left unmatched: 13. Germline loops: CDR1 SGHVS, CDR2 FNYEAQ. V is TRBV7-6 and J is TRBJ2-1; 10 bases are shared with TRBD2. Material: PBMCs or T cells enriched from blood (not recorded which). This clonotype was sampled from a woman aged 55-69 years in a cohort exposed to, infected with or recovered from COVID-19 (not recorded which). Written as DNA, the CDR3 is TGTGCCAGCAGCTCCACTCGGACCAGCGGGAGGGTGTCCTACAATGAGCAGTTCTTC. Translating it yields CASSSTRTSGRVSYNEQFF. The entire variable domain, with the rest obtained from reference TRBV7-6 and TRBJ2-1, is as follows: GAGVSQSPRYKVTKRGQDVALRCDPISGHVSLYWYRQALGQGPEFLTYFNYEAQQDKSGLPNDRFSAERPEGSISTLTIQRTEQRDSAMYRCASSSTRTSGRVSYNEQFFGPGTRLTVL.